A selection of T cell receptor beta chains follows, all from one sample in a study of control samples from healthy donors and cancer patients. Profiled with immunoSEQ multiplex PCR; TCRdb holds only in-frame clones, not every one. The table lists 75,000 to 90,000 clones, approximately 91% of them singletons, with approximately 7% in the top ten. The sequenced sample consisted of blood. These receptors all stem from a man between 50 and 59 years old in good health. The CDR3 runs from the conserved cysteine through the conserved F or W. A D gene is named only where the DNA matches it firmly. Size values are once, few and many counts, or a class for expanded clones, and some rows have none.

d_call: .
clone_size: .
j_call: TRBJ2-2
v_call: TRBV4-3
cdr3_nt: TGCGCCAGCAGCCATCCCGTCGATAGGGCCACCGGGGAGCTGTTTTTT
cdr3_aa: CASSHPVDRATGELFF

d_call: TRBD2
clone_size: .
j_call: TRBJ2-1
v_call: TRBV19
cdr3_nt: TGTGCCAGTAGAAAGACTAGCGGGGTCTCCTACAATGAGCAGTTCTTC
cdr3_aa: CASRKTSGVSYNEQFF

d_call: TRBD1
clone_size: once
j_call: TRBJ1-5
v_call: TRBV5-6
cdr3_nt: TGTGCCAGCAGCTTCAGGGGGGTCGTTAACAGGGACCAATCCGTGGCCCAGCATTTT
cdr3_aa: CASSFRGVVNRDQSVAQHF

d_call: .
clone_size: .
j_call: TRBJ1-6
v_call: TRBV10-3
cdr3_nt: TGTGCCATCAGTGAGTCCAGGAATTCACCCCTCCACTTT
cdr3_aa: CAISESRNSPLHF

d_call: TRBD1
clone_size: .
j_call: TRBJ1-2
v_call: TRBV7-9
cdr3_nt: TGTGCCAGCAGCTTTGGACAGGGGGCAGGGTATGGCTACACCTTC
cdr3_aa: CASSFGQGAGYGYTF

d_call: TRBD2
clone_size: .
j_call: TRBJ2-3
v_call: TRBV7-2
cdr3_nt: TGTGCCAGCAGCTTAAGAGCTAGCGGGGTTCCAGATACGCAGTATTTT
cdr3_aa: CASSLRASGVPDTQYF

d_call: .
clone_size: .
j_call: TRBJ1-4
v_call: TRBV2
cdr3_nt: TGTGCCAGCTACGGACGGGGAACCGAGTCGGAAAAACTGTTTTTT
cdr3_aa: CASYGRGTESEKLFF

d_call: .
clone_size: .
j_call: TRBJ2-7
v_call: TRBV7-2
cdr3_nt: TGTGCCAGCAGCTTAGTTTGGTCCCAAACTGCCTCCTACGAGCAGTACTTC
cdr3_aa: CASSLVWSQTASYEQYF

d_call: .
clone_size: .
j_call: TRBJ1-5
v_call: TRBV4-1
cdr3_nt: TGCGCCAGCAGCCAAGGAGGGGCTTGGAGCAATCAGCCCCAGCATTTT
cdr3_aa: CASSQGGAWSNQPQHF

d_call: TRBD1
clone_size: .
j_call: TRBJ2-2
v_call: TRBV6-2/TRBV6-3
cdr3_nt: TGTGCCAGCAGTGGGACAGTGTACACCGGGGAGCTGTTTTTT
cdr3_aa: CASSGTVYTGELFF

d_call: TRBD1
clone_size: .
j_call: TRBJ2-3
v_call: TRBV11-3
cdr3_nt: TGTGCCAGCAGCTTAGGAGACAGGGGAGCAGATACGCAGTATTTT
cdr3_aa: CASSLGDRGADTQYF

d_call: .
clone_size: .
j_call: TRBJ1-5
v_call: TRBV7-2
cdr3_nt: TGTGCCAGCAGCGTGAGGACAGTTAGCAATCAGCCCCAGCATTTT
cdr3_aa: CASSVRTVSNQPQHF

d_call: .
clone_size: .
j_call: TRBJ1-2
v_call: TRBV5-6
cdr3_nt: TGTGCCAGCAGCCAGGGTTCCACTAACTATGGCTACACCTTC
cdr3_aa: CASSQGSTNYGYTF

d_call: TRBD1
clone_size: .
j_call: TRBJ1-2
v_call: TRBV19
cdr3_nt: TGTGCCAGTAGTATGAGGGCTGGGAGGGGGCTCGGCTATGGCTACACCTTC
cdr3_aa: CASSMRAGRGLGYGYTF

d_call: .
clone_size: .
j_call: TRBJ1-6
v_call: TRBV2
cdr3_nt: TGTGCCAGCTGGGACGGCCTCAGGTCGCCACCCCTCCACTTT
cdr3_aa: CASWDGLRSPPLHF

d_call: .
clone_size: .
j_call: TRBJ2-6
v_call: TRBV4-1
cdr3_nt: TGCGCCAGCAGCCAAGGCGGACTCAGCTCTGGGGCCAACGTCCTGACTTTC
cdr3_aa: CASSQGGLSSGANVLTF

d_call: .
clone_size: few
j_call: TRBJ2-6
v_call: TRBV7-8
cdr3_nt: TGTGCCAGCAGCTCGACAGTTCCCTCTGGGGCCAACGTCCTGACTTTC
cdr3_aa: CASSSTVPSGANVLTF

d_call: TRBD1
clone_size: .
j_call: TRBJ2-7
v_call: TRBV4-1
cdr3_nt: TGCGCCAGCAGTACGACAGGGGGAGGCGAGCAGTACTTC
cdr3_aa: CASSTTGGGEQYF

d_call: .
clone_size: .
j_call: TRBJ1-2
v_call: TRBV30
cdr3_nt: TGTGCCTGGAGTTACAGGGAGGACTACACCTTC
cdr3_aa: CAWSYREDYTF

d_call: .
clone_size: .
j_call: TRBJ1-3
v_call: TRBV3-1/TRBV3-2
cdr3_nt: TGTGCCAGCGGATCCCAACAGGGTTTTCGTGGAAACACCATATATTTT
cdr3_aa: CASGSQQGFRGNTIYF

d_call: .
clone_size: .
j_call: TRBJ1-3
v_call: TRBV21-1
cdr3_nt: TGTGCTCCCGCCCGGGTGGACACCATATATTTT
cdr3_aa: CAPARVDTIYF

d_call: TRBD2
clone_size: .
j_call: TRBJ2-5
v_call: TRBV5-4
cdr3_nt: TGTGCCAGCAGCTTGGAGCGGGGGGGCCCGTGGGAGACCCAGTACTTC
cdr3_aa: CASSLERGGPWETQYF

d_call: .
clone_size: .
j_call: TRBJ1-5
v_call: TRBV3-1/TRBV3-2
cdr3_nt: TGTGCCAGCAGCCTGACAGAAAGGGGCAATCAGCCCCAGCATTTT
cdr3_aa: CASSLTERGNQPQHF

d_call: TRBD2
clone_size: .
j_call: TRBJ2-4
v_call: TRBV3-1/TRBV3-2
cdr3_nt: TGTGCCAGCAGCCTTTGGACTAGCGGGGGGGCCAGTGCCAAAAACATTCAGTACTTC
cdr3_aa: CASSLWTSGGASAKNIQYF

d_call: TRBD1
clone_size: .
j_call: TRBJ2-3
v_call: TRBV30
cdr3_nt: TGTGCCTGGAGTCCCCCGGGACAGGGGGTCCGAGATACGCAGTATTTT
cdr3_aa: CAWSPPGQGVRDTQYF

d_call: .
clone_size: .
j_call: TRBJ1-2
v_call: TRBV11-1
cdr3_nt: TGTGCCAGCACCTCGCGGGCCTCTTATGGCTACACCTTC
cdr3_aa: CASTSRASYGYTF

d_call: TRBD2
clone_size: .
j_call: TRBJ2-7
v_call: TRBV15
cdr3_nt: TGTGCCACCAGCAGAGGGACCCGGACTAGCAAATACGAGCAGTACTTC
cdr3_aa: CATSRGTRTSKYEQYF

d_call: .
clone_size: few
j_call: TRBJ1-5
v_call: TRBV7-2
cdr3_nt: TGTGCCAGCAGCTTAACTGAGGGCCGACAGCCCCAGCATTTT
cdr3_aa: CASSLTEGRQPQHF

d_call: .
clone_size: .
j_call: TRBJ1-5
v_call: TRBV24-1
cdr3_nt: TGTGCCACCAGTGATGCGGGGGGGAGGAATCAGCCCCAGCATTTT
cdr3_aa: CATSDAGGRNQPQHF

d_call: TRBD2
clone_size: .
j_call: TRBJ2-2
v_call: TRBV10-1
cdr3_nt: TGCGTAACCGGGGGGGATCTTAGGGGACTGATGAACACCGGGGAGCTGTTTTTT
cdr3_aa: CVTGGDLRGLMNTGELFF

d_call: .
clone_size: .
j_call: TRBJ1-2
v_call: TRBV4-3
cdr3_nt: TGCGCCAGCAGCCAAGCGTGGGACAAATATGGCTACACCTTC
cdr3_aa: CASSQAWDKYGYTF

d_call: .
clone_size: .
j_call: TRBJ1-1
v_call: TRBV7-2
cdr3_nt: TGTGCCAGCAGCCCAGACCTATATTCACGAGCTTTCTTT
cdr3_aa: CASSPDLYSRAFF

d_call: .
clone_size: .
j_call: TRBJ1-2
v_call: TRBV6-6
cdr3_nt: TGTGCCAGCAGTGTCGGAGACTATGGCTACACCTTC
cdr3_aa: CASSVGDYGYTF

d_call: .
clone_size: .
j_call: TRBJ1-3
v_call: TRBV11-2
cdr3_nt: TGTGCCAGCAGCTTAGAGTCGGGCTACTCTGGAAACACCATATATTTT
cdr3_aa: CASSLESGYSGNTIYF

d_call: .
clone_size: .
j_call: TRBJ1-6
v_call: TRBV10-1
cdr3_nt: TGCGCCAGCACTGAGGGGAATCCTGGGTCACCCCTCCACTTT
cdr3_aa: CASTEGNPGSPLHF

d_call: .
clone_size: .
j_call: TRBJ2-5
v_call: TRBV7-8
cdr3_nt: TGTGCCAGCAGCCCCCGAGGGGAGACCCAGTACTTC
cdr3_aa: CASSPRGETQYF

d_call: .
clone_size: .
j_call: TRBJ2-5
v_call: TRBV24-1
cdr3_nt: TGTGCCACCAGTGCCGGGACACCCCAAGAGACCCAGTACTTC
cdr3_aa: CATSAGTPQETQYF

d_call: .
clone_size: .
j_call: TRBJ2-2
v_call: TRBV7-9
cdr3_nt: TGTGCCAGCAGCTGGGGCAGCCGGGAGCTGTTTTTT
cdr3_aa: CASSWGSRELFF

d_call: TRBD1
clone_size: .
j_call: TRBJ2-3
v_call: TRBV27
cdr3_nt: TGTGCCAGCAGATACAAGGGGGCAGAGACAGATACGCAGTATTTT
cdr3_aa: CASRYKGAETDTQYF

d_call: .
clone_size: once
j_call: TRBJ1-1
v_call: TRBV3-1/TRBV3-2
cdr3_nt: TGTGCCGCGGGGGGGAACACTGAAGCTTTCTTT
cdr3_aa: CAAGGNTEAFF

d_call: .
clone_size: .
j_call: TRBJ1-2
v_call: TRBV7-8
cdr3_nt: TGTGCCAGCAGCCCCGGGGTCCGGGAGGGCTACACCTTC
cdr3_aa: CASSPGVREGYTF

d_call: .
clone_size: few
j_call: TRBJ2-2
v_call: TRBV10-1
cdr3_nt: TGCGCCAGCCGAGACCCTAACACCGGGGAGCTGTTTTTT
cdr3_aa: CASRDPNTGELFF